A selection of T cell receptor beta chains follows, all from one sample in a study of blood T cell repertoires in COVID-19. Libraries were prepared by immunoSEQ multiplex PCR; TCRdb keeps only in-frame clonotypes and omits some of them. The sample lists 250,000 to 350,000 clones, around 89% seen once, with around 0.8% in the top ten. The material sequenced was peripheral blood. These receptors all come from a man younger than 40 with acute or convalescent COVID-19. Both conserved end residues are part of each CDR3. The D gene is left open where the match is weak. The listing skips clone size in some rows; elsewhere it reads once, few, many or a size class.

V	D	J	size	CDR3	DNA
TRBV7-2	TRBD2	TRBJ2-1	-	CASSLRRGTSGEQFF	TGTGCCAGCAGCTTAAGGCGGGGGACGAGTGGGGAGCAGTTCTTC
TRBV19	-	TRBJ1-1	few	CASIPSGLMNTEAFF	TGTGCCAGTATCCCGTCGGGGTTAATGAACACTGAAGCTTTCTTT
TRBV27	TRBD2	TRBJ2-1	-	CASSLLAGGIEQFF	TGTGCCAGCTCGTTACTAGCGGGAGGTATTGAGCAGTTCTTC
TRBV5-6	TRBD1	TRBJ1-1	-	CASSAGQGTTEAFF	TGTGCCAGCAGCGCAGGACAGGGGACCACTGAAGCTTTCTTT
TRBV12-3/TRBV12-4	-	TRBJ1-2	-	CASSVANSGYTF	TGTGCCAGCAGTGTCGCTAATAGTGGCTACACCTTC
TRBV5-1	TRBD1	TRBJ1-5	once	CASSPDRGRQPQHF	TGCGCCAGCAGCCCCGACAGGGGGCGGCAGCCCCAGCATTTT
TRBV5-1	-	TRBJ2-3	-	CASSLWSGGTDTQYF	TGCGCCAGCAGCTTGTGGTCGGGAGGCACAGATACGCAGTATTTT
TRBV28	TRBD1	TRBJ2-7	-	CASSRDRVSYEQYF	TGTGCCAGCAGTCGGGACAGGGTCTCCTACGAGCAGTACTTC
TRBV10-2	TRBD1	TRBJ1-3	-	CASSDPGGFSGNTIYF	TGCGCCAGCAGTGACCCAGGGGGCTTCTCTGGAAACACCATATATTTT
TRBV28	-	TRBJ1-3	-	CASSLSQGSGNTIYF	TGTGCCAGCAGTTTATCCCAGGGGTCTGGAAACACCATATATTTT
TRBV5-1	TRBD2	TRBJ2-1	-	CATGLAGGPSDEQFF	TGCGCCACAGGACTAGCGGGAGGGCCCTCGGATGAGCAGTTCTTC
TRBV28	TRBD1	TRBJ2-5	-	CASRLLGQGARETQYF	TGTGCCAGCAGACTCCTGGGACAGGGGGCTCGAGAGACCCAGTACTTC
TRBV2	-	TRBJ2-5	-	CASRTSYSQETQYF	TGTGCCAGCCGGACAAGCTACTCTCAAGAGACCCAGTACTTC
TRBV7-9	TRBD1	TRBJ2-1	-	CASSLGLDRGPHNEQFF	TGTGCCAGCAGCTTAGGTCTTGACAGGGGGCCTCACAATGAGCAGTTCTTC
TRBV7-9	-	TRBJ1-1	-	CASSFGRGRSNTEAFF	TGTGCCAGCAGCTTTGGAAGAGGGAGGTCGAACACTGAAGCTTTCTTT
TRBV30	TRBD1	TRBJ2-3	-	CAWSRQGLPTDTQYF	TGTGCCTGGAGTCGACAGGGGCTTCCCACAGATACGCAGTATTTT
TRBV19	-	TRBJ2-1	-	CASRGRGLSHEQFF	TGTGCCAGTAGGGGGCGAGGATTGTCTCATGAGCAGTTCTTC
TRBV6-2/TRBV6-3	-	TRBJ2-7	once	CASSYNRDIYEQYF	TGTGCCAGCAGTTACAACAGGGATATCTACGAGCAGTACTTC
TRBV3-1/TRBV3-2	-	TRBJ1-1	-	CASSQDRSNTEAFF	TGTGCCAGCAGCCAAGACAGGTCGAACACTGAAGCTTTCTTT
TRBV7-2	TRBD1	TRBJ2-6	-	CASSFSRGTGLYGANVLTF	TGTGCCAGCAGCTTTTCTAGAGGGACAGGGTTGTATGGGGCCAACGTCCTGACTTTC
TRBV2	TRBD1	TRBJ2-4	-	CASRGQGFELQYF	TGTGCCAGCAGGGGACAGGGTTTTGAGCTTCAGTACTTC
TRBV30	-	TRBJ2-7	once	CAWTLIKRAPYEQYF	TGTGCCTGGACGCTTATTAAGCGGGCTCCCTACGAGCAGTACTTC
TRBV6-2/TRBV6-3	TRBD1	TRBJ1-2	once	CASSPLGQTNYGYTF	TGTGCCAGCAGTCCCTTGGGACAGACTAACTATGGCTACACCTTC
TRBV4-1	TRBD1	TRBJ1-5	-	CASSQDGQGARGNQPQHF	TGCGCCAGCAGCCAGGACGGACAGGGGGCAAGGGGCAATCAGCCCCAGCATTTT
TRBV5-4	-	TRBJ2-1	-	CASSLQGQIYEQFF	TGTGCCAGCAGCTTGCAAGGACAGATTTATGAGCAGTTCTTC
TRBV5-6	TRBD1	TRBJ1-5	-	CASSWSQGGDLQPQHF	TGTGCCAGCAGCTGGAGCCAGGGGGGAGATCTTCAGCCCCAGCATTTT
TRBV5-1	TRBD2	TRBJ2-5	-	CASSLSGRGKNQETQYF	TGCGCCAGCAGCTTAAGCGGGAGGGGGAAAAATCAAGAGACCCAGTACTTC
TRBV19	TRBD1	TRBJ2-7	-	CASSISQQGLYEQYF	TGTGCCAGTAGTATTTCCCAACAGGGGTTGTACGAGCAGTACTTC
TRBV6-5	-	TRBJ2-1	-	CASSRGSGYNEQFF	TGTGCCAGCAGCCGGGGTTCGGGGTACAATGAGCAGTTCTTC
TRBV6-4	-	TRBJ2-3	-	CASSQEWGGTDTQYF	TGTGCCAGCAGTCAGGAGTGGGGCGGCACAGATACGCAGTATTTT
TRBV7-9	-	TRBJ1-2	-	CASSSNREGYYGYTF	TGTGCCAGCAGCTCGAACAGGGAAGGATACTATGGCTACACCTTC
TRBV5-6	TRBD1	TRBJ2-7	-	CASSSTTGTGLIF	TGTGCCAGCAGCTCTACAACCGGGACAGGGTTAATCTTC
TRBV6-4	-	TRBJ2-3	-	CASSDPGLSPTDTQYF	TGTGCCAGCAGTGACCCGGGACTTAGCCCCACAGATACGCAGTATTTT
TRBV12-5	TRBD2	TRBJ2-7	-	CASGLTTTAVVAGGIQTYEQYF	TGTGCTAGTGGTTTGACAACTACCGCGGTGGTAGCGGGGGGGATTCAAACCTACGAGCAGTACTTC
TRBV5-1	-	TRBJ1-1	once	CASSLDTSNTEAFF	TGCGCCAGCAGCTTGGACACCTCGAACACTGAAGCTTTCTTT
TRBV28	TRBD1	TRBJ1-2	-	CASSLDRGYGYTF	TGTGCCAGCAGTTTGGACAGGGGGTATGGCTACACCTTC
TRBV5-1	-	TRBJ1-2	-	CASSLGGSSNYGYTF	TGCGCCAGCAGCTTGGGTGGCAGTTCTAACTATGGCTACACCTTC
TRBV4-2	-	TRBJ2-1	-	CASSQDRGYEQFF	TGTGCCAGCAGCCAAGATCGGGGTTATGAGCAGTTCTTC
TRBV7-2	-	TRBJ2-1	-	CASSLGLGLGEAEQFF	TGTGCCAGCAGCTTAGGACTAGGTCTAGGGGAGGCTGAGCAGTTCTTC
TRBV5-6	-	TRBJ2-4	-	CASRPTGAKNIQYF	TGTGCCAGCAGGCCCACGGGAGCCAAAAACATTCAGTACTTC
TRBV28	-	TRBJ1-2	-	CASSLYERERDGYTF	TGTGCCAGCAGTTTATACGAGAGAGAAAGAGATGGCTACACCTTC
TRBV7-2	-	TRBJ1-3	-	CASSLVFISSGNTIYF	TGTGCCAGCAGCTTAGTGTTTATCAGCTCTGGAAACACCATATATTTT
TRBV7-3	TRBD1	TRBJ2-1	-	CASSRTGDGFNEQFF	TGTGCCAGCAGTCGGACAGGGGACGGGTTCAATGAGCAGTTCTTC
TRBV28	TRBD1	TRBJ1-1	-	CASSLRQGLNTEAFF	TGTGCCAGCAGTTTAAGACAGGGTTTGAACACTGAAGCTTTCTTT
TRBV30	-	TRBJ1-4	-	CAWFEKGGNEKLFF	TGTGCCTGGTTTGAAAAAGGGGGTAATGAAAAACTGTTTTTT
TRBV19	-	TRBJ2-2	once	CASSLLAGVLNTGELFF	TGTGCCAGTAGTCTGCTCGCAGGGGTTCTTAACACCGGGGAGCTGTTTTTT
TRBV11-2	-	TRBJ1-2	-	CASSPNRDGYTF	TGTGCCAGCAGTCCGAACAGGGATGGCTACACCTTC
TRBV3-1/TRBV3-2	-	TRBJ2-1	-	CASSQSVHNEQFF	TGTGCCAGCAGCCAATCGGTTCACAATGAGCAGTTCTTC
TRBV4-1	-	TRBJ1-1	-	CASSQDPTRNAEAFF	TGCGCCAGCAGCCAAGATCCGACACGGAACGCTGAAGCTTTCTTT
TRBV5-4	-	TRBJ2-2	-	CASSWWGGTGELFF	TGTGCCAGCAGCTGGTGGGGCGGCACCGGGGAGCTGTTTTTT
TRBV5-1	TRBD1	TRBJ2-3	-	CASSRGNRGADTQYF	TGCGCCAGCAGCCGCGGGAACAGGGGGGCAGATACGCAGTATTTT
TRBV16	-	TRBJ1-1	-	CASSQSVATGGAFF	TGTGCCAGCAGCCAATCGGTGGCGACTGGAGGTGCTTTCTTT
TRBV5-1	TRBD1	TRBJ1-2	few	CASSSTGNRYGYTF	TGCGCCAGCAGCTCGACAGGGAACCGATATGGCTACACCTTC
TRBV19	TRBD1	TRBJ2-1	-	CASRLPGGNEQFF	TGTGCCAGTAGGTTACCAGGGGGCAATGAGCAGTTCTTC
TRBV11-2	TRBD1	TRBJ2-6	-	CASSLGRGQGPSGANVLTF	TGTGCCAGCAGCCTTGGTCGGGGACAGGGGCCCTCTGGGGCCAACGTCCTGACTTTC
TRBV5-5	TRBD1	TRBJ1-2	-	CASSFRTGGSYGYTF	TGTGCCAGCAGCTTCAGGACAGGGGGATCCTATGGCTACACCTTC
TRBV4-1	-	TRBJ1-2	-	CASSQPTAANYGYTF	TGCGCCAGCAGCCAACCCACCGCGGCGAACTATGGCTACACCTTC
TRBV5-1	-	TRBJ1-3	-	CASSLDGAGGSSGNTIYF	TGCGCCAGCAGCTTGGATGGCGCAGGAGGAAGCTCTGGAAACACCATATATTTT